This is a list of T cell receptor beta chains from one sample in a study of a mutant IDH1 vaccine in newly diagnosed glioma. Sequenced by immunoSEQ multiplex PCR; TCRdb stores in-frame clones only, minus some. The sample carries under 40,000 clones, around 82% recorded once. These receptors have no identified antigens. Specimen: PBMCs, collected from a glioma patient whose treatment included an IDH1 peptide vaccine. The receptors were gathered from a woman aged 35 to 49 with glioma. Both conserved end residues are part of each CDR3. Each record gives: CDR3 protein, V gene, J gene, D gene. The D gene is left open where the match is weak.

CASSLGDSRGNFSYEQYF	TRBV7-7	TRBJ2-7	TRBD1
CAAHGGASGYTF	TRBV6-5	TRBJ1-2	-
CASSSGTGASEQYF	TRBV6-1	TRBJ2-7	TRBD1
CASSSRSYEQYF	TRBV13	TRBJ2-7	-
CASSLDLINTDTQYF	TRBV7-2	TRBJ2-3	-
CASRSFGLSNQPQHF	TRBV2	TRBJ1-5	-
CASSMGGAVNEQFF	TRBV6-1	TRBJ2-1	TRBD2
CASSDPGQPQHF	TRBV10-1	TRBJ1-5	-
CASSQGTGELFF	TRBV19	TRBJ2-2	-
CASSPFWTSVDTQYF	TRBV4-1	TRBJ2-3	TRBD2
CASSYREGISRTEAFF	TRBV6-5	TRBJ1-1	-
CASSFGTSNSPLHF	TRBV27	TRBJ1-6	-
CASSLGRGIDTQYF	TRBV5-1	TRBJ2-3	-
CASRHLRGRRSQEQYF	TRBV11-2	TRBJ2-7	-
CASSLRVAGSSYEQYF	TRBV7-9	TRBJ2-7	-
CASKKRGGGSTEAFF	TRBV19	TRBJ1-1	-
CASSLVLLEIYNEQFF	TRBV7-2	TRBJ2-1	-
CATKDRPKGKLFF	TRBV2	TRBJ1-4	TRBD1
CASSESGSGGELFF	TRBV10-1	TRBJ2-2	-
CASSTGTSGGTDTQYF	TRBV11-3	TRBJ2-3	TRBD2
CASRGALDRPGEQYF	TRBV5-4	TRBJ2-7	-
CASSLANEKLFF	TRBV5-4	TRBJ1-4	-
CASSLLSGANVLTF	TRBV5-1	TRBJ2-6	-
CASSIRTEQSYGYTF	TRBV19	TRBJ1-2	-
CASSLARDPASWIDTQYF	TRBV5-1	TRBJ2-3	-
CASSPTGTGELFF	TRBV7-7	TRBJ2-2	-
CASSYSSQGWTEAFF	TRBV6-5	TRBJ1-1	-
CSVKGTGYGYTF	TRBV29-1	TRBJ1-2	-
CASSAQGLDTEAFF	TRBV5-5	TRBJ1-1	TRBD1